This T cell receptor (beta chain) was recorded in a study of somatic mutations in cytotoxic T cells in rheumatoid arthritis. Study results and caveats: A rise in CD8+ clonality with age was seen in rheumatoid arthritis patients but not in healthy controls. The targets (antigens) of the expanded CD8+ clones were not known.

In the original processing: When patient CD8+ clones larger than 1% were compared with published virus-specific TCRB sequences, few matched. Generated by immunoSEQ multiplex PCR, the TCRdb table keeps only in-frame clones and is missing some. The V and J calls and the clone size are those of that table, but D and trimming were determined from the DNA. The sample holds 4,000 to 6,000 clones; roughly 79% are singletons and the top ten take around 38%. The V gene's germline CDR1 is SNHLY and CDR2 FYNNEI. This CDR3 has 14 residues. Note on this clone: No antigen is known for it.

The sequence was obtained from a man between 65 and 79 years old with rheumatoid arthritis. The material sequenced was CD8+ T cells sorted from blood. V and J are TRBV2 and TRBJ2-5; tentative D call: TRBD2 (5 bases). The end of the DNA aligns better with TRBJ2-7, so the J call may be wrong. CDR3 in DNA: TGTGCCAGCAGGGATGGGAGAATTACCTACGAGCAGTACTTC. As protein: CASRDGRITYEQYF.